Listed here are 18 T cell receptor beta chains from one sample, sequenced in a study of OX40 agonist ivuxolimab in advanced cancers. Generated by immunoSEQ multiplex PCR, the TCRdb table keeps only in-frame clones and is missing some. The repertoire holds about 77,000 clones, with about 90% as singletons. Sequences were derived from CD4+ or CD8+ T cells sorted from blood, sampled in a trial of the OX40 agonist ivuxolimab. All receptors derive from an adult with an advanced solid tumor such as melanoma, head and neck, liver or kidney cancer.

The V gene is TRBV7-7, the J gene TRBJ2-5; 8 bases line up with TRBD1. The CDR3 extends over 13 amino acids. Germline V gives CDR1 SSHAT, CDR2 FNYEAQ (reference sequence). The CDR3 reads CALGGQGLETQYF. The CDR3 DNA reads TGTGCTCTGGGAGGACAGGGATTAGAGACCCAGTACTTC.

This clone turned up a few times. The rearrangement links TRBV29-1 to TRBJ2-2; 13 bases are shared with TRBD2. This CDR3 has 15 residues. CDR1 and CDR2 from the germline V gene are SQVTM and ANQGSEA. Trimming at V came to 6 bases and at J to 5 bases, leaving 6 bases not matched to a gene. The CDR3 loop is CSVWTSGRGTGELFF. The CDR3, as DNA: TGCAGCGTGTGGACTAGCGGGAGAGGGACCGGGGAGCTGTTTTTT.

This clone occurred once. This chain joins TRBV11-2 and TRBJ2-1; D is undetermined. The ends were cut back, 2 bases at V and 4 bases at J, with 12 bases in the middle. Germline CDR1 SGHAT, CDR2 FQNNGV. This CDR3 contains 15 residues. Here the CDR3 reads CASSLTSPEYNEQFF. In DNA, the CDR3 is TGTGCCAGCAGCTTAACCTCCCCGGAATACAATGAGCAGTTCTTC.

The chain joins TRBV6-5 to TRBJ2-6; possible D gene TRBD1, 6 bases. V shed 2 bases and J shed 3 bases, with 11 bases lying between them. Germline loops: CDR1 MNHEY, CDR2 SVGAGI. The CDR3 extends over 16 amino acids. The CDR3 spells CASSYHTGFGANVLTF. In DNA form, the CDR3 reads TGTGCCAGCAGTTACCACACAGGGTTTGGGGCCAACGTCCTGACTTTC.

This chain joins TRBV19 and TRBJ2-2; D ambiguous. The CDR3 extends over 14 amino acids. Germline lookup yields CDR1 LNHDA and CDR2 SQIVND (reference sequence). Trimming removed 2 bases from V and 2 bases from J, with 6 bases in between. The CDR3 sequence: CASSIIANTGELFF. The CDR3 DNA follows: TGTGCCAGTAGTATAATTGCAAACACCGGGGAGCTGTTTTTT.

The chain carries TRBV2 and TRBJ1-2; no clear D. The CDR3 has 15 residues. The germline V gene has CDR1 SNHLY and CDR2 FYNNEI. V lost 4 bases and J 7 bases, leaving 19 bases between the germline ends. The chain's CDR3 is CASSAERWDGSGYTF. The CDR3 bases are TGTGCCAGCAGTGCCGAGAGGTGGGATGGTTCTGGCTACACCTTC.

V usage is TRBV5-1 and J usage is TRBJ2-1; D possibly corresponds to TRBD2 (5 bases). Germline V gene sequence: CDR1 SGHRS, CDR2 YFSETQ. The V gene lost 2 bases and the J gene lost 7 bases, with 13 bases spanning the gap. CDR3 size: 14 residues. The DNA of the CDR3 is TGCGCCAGCAGCTTCGGGAACCCCGGGAATGAGCAGTTCTTC. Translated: CASSFGNPGNEQFF.

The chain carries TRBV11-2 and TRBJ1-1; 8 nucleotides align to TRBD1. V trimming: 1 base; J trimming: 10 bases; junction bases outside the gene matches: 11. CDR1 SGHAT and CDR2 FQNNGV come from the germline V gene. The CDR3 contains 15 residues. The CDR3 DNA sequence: TGTGCCAGCAGCTTAGTCCCCCCTCGACAGGGGTTAGCTTTCTTT. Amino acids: CASSLVPPRQGLAFF.

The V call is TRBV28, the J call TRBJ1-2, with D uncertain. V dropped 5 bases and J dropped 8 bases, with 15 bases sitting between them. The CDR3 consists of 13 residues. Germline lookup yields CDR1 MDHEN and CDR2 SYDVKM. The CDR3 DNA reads TGTGCCAGCAGTCCCCCCCCCGGGAGGGGCTACACCTTC. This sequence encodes CASSPPPGRGYTF.

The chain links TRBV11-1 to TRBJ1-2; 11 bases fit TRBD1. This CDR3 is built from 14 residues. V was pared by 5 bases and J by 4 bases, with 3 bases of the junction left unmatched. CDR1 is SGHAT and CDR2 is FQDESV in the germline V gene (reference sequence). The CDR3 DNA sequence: TGTGCCAGCAGCCCTGGACAGGGGGCCTATGGCTACACCTTC. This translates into CASSPGQGAYGYTF.

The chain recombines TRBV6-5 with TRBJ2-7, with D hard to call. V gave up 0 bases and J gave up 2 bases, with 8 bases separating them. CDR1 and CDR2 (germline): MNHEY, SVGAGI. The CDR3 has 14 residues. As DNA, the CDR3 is TGTGCCAGCAGTTACTCCGGCGGTCCCTACGAGCAGTACTTC. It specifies CASSYSGGPYEQYF.

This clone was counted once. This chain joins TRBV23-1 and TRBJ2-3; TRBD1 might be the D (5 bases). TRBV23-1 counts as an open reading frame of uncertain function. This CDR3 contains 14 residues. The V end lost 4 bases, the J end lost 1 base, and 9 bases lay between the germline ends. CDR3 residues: CASSPGRGTDTQYF. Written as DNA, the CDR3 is TGCGCCAGCAGTCCGGGCAGGGGCACAGATACGCAGTATTTT.

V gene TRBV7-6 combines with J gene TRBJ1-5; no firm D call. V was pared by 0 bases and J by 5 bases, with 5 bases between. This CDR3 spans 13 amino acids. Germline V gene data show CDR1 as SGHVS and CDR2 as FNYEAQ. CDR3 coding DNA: TGTGCCAGCAGCTTAGCGGCCGATCAGCCCCAGCATTTT. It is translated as CASSLAADQPQHF.

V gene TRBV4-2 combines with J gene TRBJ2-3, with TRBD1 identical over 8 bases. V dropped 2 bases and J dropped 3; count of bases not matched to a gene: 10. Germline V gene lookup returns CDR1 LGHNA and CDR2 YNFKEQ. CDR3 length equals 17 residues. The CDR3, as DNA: TGTGCCAGCAGCCAATCAGGGGACAGGTCGTTTACAGATACGCAGTATTTT. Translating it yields CASSQSGDRSFTDTQYF.

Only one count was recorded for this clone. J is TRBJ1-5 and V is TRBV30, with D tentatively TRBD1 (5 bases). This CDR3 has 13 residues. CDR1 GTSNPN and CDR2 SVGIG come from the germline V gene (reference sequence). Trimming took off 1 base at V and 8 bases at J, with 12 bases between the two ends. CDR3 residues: CAWSEGPLKPQHF. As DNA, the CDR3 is TGTGCCTGGAGTGAGGGGCCCCTTAAGCCCCAGCATTTT.

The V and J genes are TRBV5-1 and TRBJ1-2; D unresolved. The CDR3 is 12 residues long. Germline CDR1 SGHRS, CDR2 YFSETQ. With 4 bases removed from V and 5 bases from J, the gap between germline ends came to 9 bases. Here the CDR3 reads CASSRIGYGYTF. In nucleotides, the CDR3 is TGCGCCAGCAGCCGTATCGGGTATGGCTACACCTTC.

In DNA, the CDR3 is TGTGCCAGCAGCTTAGTTGTAGGAGGCAAGGGCTACACCTTC. Residues: CASSLVVGGKGYTF. V gene TRBV7-9 combines with J gene TRBJ1-2; D not resolved. V dropped 1 base and J dropped 8 bases, with 14 bases sitting between them. This CDR3 region has 14 residues. Germline V CDR1 and CDR2: SEHNR, FQNEAQ (reference sequence).

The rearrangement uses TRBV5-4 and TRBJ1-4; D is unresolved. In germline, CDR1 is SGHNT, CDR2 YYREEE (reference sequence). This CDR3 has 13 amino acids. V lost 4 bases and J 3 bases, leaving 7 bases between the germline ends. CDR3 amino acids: CASSRSSNEKLFF. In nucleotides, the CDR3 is TGTGCCAGCAGCCGAAGTTCTAATGAAAAACTGTTTTTT.